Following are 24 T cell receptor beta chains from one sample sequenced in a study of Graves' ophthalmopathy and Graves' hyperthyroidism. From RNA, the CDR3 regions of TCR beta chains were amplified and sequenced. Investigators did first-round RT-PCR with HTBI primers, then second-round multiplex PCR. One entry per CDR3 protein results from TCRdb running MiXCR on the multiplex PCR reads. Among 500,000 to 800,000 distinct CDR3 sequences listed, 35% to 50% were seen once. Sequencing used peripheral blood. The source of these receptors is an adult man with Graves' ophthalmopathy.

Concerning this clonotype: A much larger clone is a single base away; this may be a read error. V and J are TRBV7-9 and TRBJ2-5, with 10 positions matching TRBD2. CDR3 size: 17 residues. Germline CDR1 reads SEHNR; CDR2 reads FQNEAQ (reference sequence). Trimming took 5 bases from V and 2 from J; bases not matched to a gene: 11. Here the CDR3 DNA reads TGTGCCAGCAGCCCGGGCACTAGCGGGACGGGGCAAGAGACCCAGTACTTC. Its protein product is CASSPGTSGTGQETQYF.

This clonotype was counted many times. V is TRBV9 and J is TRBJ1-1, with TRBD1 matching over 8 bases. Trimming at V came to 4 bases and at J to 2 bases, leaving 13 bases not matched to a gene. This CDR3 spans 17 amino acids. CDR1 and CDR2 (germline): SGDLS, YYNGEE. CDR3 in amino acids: CASSPGGRGSLNTEAFF. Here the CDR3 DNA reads TGTGCCAGCAGCCCAGGGGGCAGGGGGTCCCTAAACACTGAAGCTTTCTTT.

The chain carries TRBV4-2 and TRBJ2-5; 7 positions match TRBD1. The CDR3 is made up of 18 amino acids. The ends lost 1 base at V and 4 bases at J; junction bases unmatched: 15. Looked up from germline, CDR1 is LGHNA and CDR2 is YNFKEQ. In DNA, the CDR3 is TGTGCCAGCAGCCAAGGAATGACGAAGACAGGGATCACAGAGACCCAGTACTTC. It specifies CASSQGMTKTGITETQYF.

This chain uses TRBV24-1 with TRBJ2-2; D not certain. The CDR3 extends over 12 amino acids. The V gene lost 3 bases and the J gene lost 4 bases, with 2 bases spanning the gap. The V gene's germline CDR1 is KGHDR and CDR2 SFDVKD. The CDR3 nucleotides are TGTGCCACCAGTGATGCCACCGGGGAGCTGTTTTTT. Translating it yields CATSDATGELFF.

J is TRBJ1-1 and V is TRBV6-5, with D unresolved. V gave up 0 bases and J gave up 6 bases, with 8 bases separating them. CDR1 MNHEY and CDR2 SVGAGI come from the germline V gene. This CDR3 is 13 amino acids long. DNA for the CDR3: TGTGCCAGCAGTTACTCGCCACCTTCTGAAGCTTTCTTT. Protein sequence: CASSYSPPSEAFF.

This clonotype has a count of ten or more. CDR3 region: CASSLPDSPGYGYTF. The CDR3 coding sequence is TGCGCCAGCAGCCTCCCGGACAGCCCCGGCTATGGCTACACCTTC. The V gene is TRBV5-1, the J gene TRBJ1-2, with TRBD1 as a possible D gene (6 bases). V was shortened by 4 bases and J by 4 bases, with 17 bases between the two germline ends. Germline CDR1 reads SGHRS; CDR2 reads YFSETQ. The length of the CDR3 is 15 residues.

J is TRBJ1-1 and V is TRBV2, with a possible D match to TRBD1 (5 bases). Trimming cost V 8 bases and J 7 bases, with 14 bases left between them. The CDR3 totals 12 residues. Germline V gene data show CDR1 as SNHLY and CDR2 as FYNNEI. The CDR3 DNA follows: TGTGCCAGCCTACGGTGGGACGGTGAAGCTTTCTTT. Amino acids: CASLRWDGEAFF.

In nucleotides, the CDR3 is TGCAGCTCTGACAGGGTGGCTGGCTACACCTTC. Protein product: CSSDRVAGYTF. The V gene is TRBV29-1, the J gene TRBJ1-2; 7 bases align to TRBD1. CDR1 and CDR2 (germline): SQVTM, ANQGSEA. Trimming took 8 bases from V and 7 from J; bases not matched to a gene: 7. This CDR3 region has 11 residues.

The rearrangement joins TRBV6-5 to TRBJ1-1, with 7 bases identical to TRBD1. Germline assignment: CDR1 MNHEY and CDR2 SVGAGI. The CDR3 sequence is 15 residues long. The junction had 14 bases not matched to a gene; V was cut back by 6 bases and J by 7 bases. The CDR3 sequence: CASRSGTDGDIEAFF. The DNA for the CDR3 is TGTGCCAGCAGGTCCGGGACAGATGGAGACATTGAAGCTTTCTTT.

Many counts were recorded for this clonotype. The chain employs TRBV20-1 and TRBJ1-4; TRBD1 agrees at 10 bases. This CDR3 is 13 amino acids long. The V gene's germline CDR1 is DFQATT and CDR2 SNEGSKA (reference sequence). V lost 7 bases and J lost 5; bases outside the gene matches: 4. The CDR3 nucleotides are TGCAGTGTTCCGGGACAGGGGAATGAAAAACTGTTTTTT. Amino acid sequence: CSVPGQGNEKLFF.

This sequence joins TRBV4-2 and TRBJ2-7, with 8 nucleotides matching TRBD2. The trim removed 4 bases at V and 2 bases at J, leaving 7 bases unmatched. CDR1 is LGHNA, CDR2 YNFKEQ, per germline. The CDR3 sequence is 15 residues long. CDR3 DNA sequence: TGTGCCAGCAGCCCAGACCCAGCGGGGGCCTACGAGCAGTACTTC. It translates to CASSPDPAGAYEQYF.

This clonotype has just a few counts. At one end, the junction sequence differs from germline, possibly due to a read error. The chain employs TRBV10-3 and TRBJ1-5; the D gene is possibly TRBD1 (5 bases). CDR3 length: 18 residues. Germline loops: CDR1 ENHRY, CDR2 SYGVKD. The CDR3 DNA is TGTGCCAGCAGTGAAGCGTCAGGGAGGACCTGGAGCAATCAGCCCCAGCATTTT. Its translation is CASSEASGRTWSNQPQHF.

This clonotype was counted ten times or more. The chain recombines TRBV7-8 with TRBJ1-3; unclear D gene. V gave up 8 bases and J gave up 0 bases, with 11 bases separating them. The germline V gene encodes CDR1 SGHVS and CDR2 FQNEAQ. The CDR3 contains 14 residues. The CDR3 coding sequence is TGTGCCAGCTTCCGGGGAGTCTCTGGAAACACCATATATTTT. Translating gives CASFRGVSGNTIYF.

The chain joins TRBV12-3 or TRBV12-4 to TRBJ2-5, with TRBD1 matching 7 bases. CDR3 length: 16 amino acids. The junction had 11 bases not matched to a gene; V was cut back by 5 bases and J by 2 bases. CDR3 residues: CASSQAGGIGQETQYF. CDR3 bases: TGTGCCAGCAGTCAAGCAGGGGGTATAGGACAAGAGACCCAGTACTTC.

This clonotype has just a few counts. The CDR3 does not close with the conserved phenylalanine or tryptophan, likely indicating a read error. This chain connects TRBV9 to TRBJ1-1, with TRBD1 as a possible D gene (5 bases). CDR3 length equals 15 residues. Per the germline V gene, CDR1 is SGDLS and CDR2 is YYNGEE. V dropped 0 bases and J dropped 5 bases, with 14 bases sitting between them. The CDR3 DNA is TGTGCCAGCAGCGTAGTCAAAGGCGGGGGGACTGAAGCTTTCCTT. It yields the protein CASSVVKGGGTEAFL.

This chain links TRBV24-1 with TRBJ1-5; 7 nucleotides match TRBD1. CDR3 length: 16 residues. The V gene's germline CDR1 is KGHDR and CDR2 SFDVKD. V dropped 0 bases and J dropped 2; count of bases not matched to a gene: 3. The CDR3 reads CATSDLWDRRNQPQHF. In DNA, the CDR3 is TGTGCCACCAGTGATTTGTGGGACAGACGCAATCAGCCCCAGCATTTT.

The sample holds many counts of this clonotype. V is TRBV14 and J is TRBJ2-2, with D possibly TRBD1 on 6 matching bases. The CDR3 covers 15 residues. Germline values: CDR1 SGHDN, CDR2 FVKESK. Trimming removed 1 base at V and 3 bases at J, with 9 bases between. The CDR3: CASSQVGHYTGELFF. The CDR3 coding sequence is TGTGCCAGCAGCCAAGTGGGACACTACACCGGGGAGCTGTTTTTT.

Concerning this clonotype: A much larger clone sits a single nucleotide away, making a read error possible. The CDR3 region has the DNA TGTGCCAGCAGACTTAACGGGGGGTGGCAAGCTTTCTTT. Translation gives CASRLNGGWQAFF. The chain links TRBV7-2 to TRBJ1-1; D perhaps matches TRBD1 (5 bases). The CDR3 runs to 13 residues. Trimming left V 6 bases short and J 9 bases short, with 17 bases between. From germline, CDR1 is SGHTA and CDR2 FQGNSA.

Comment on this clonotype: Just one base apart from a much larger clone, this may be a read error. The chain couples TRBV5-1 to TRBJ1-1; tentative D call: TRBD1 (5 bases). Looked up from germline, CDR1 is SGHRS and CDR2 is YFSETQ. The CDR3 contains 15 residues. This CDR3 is CTSSPVSGGRPEAFF. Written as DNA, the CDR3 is TGCACCAGCAGCCCCGTCTCGGGGGGTCGGCCTGAAGCTTTCTTT.

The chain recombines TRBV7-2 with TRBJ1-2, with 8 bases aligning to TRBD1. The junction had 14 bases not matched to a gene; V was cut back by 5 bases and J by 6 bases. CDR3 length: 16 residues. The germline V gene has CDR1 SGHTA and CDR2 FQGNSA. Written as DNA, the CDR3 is TGTGCCAGCAGCACAGGGGGGACCCAGCATCCCCATGGCTACACCTTC. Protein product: CASSTGGTQHPHGYTF.

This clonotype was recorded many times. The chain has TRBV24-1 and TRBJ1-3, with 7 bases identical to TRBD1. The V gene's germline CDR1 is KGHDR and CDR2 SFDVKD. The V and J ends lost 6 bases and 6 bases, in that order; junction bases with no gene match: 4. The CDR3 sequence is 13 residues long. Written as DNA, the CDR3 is TGTGCCACCAGTATAGGGACAGCAAACACCATATATTTT. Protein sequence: CATSIGTANTIYF.

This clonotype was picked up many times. The CDR3: CASSLVQGRGGYTF. For the CDR3, the DNA is TGTGCCAGCAGCTTAGTTCAGGGGAGAGGTGGCTACACCTTC. The genes are TRBV7-9 and TRBJ1-2, with a weak D call TRBD1 (6 bases). The CDR3 extends over 14 amino acids. CDR1 is SEHNR and CDR2 is FQNEAQ in the germline V gene (reference sequence). Trimming stripped 1 base from V and 7 bases from J, with 13 bases between.

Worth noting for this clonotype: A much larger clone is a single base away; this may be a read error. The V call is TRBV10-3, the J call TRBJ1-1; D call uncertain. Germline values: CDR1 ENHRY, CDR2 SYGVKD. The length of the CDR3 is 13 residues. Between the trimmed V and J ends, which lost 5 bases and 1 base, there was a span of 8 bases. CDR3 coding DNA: TGTGCCATCAGTTACTCGAAGAACACTGAAGCTTTCTTT. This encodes CAISYSKNTEAFF.

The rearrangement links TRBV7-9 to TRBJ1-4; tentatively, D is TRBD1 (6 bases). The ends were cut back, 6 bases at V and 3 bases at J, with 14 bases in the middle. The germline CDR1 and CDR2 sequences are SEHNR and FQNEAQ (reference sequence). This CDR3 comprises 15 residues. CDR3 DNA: TGTGCCAGCAGGCGATCCGGGGGGCCTAATGAAAAACTGTTTTTT. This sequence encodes CASRRSGGPNEKLFF.